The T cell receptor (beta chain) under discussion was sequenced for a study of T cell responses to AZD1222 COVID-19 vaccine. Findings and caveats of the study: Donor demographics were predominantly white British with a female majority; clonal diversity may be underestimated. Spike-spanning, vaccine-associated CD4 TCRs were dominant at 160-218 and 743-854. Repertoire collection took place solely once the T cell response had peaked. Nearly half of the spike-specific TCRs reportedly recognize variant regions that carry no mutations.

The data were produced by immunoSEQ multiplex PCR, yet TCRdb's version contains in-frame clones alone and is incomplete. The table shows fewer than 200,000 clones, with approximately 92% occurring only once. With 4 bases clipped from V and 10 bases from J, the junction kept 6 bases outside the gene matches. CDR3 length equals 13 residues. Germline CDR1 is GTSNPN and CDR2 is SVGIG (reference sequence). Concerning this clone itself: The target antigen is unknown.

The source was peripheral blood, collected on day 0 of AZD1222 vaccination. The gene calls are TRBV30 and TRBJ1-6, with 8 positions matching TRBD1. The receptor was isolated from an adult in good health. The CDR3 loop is CAWTPTGGSPLHF. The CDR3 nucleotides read TGTGCCTGGACGCCAACAGGGGGATCACCCCTCCACTTT.